The 3 T cell receptor beta chains below come from one sample, sequenced in a study of blood T cells in healthy people across ages (dated by TCRdb to between 2015 and 2017). The protocol used for the library was 5' RACE. Sequencing took place on an Illumina HiSeq 2500. A second about 7 to 11 cycle PCR used a sample-barcoded 5' primer and a J-beta primer mix. TCRdb's own reprocessing of the public reads used fastp at Q25 and MiXCR and kept productive beta chains. Rows matching on CDR3 protein sequence are summarized as one entry with the most common DNA and genes. This sample gives roughly 1,300,000 distinct CDR3 sequences in total; 59% of them show up just once. In total, the top ten clones hold 6.7% of the sample. Specimen: blood. These receptors all come from a man younger than 35 in good health.

V and J are TRBV29-1 and TRBJ1-1; D is possibly TRBD1 (6 bases). Trimming removed 6 bases at V and 2 bases at J, with 16 bases between. Germline V lookup: CDR1 SQVTM, CDR2 ANQGSEA. The CDR3 is 14 residues long. The CDR3 sequence is CSVRLDSSNTEAFF. CDR3 nucleotides: TGCAGCGTCCGACTGGACAGCTCTAACACTGAAGCTTTCTTT.

This clonotype was found a few times. The V and J genes are TRBV10-3 and TRBJ2-7; D not certain. V lost 4 bases and J 3 bases, leaving 13 bases between the germline ends. This CDR3 region has 14 residues. Germline values: CDR1 ENHRY, CDR2 SYGVKD. CDR3 DNA: TGTGCCATCAGTGGTCTCGGTCCTAACTACGAGCAGTACTTC. It yields the protein CAISGLGPNYEQYF.

V is TRBV2 and J is TRBJ2-4; D tentatively reads TRBD1 or TRBD2 (5 bases each). The tail of the sequence fits TRBJ2-7 better, so the J call may be wrong. The CDR3 covers 15 residues. CDR1 and CDR2 (germline): SNHLY, FYNNEI. The CDR3 coding sequence is TGTGCCAGCAGGAGGGGACGGGCCCGATCCTACGAGCAGTACTTC. It translates to CASRRGRARSYEQYF.